The 32 T cell receptor beta chains given below trace back to one sample, sequenced in a study of Ad26.COV2.S vaccination and SARS-CoV-2 variants. The data were produced by immunoSEQ multiplex PCR, yet TCRdb's version contains in-frame clones alone and is incomplete. The data hold 350,000 to 600,000 clones, with roughly nine tenths observed a single time. The treatment was: about 20 received Ad26.COV2.S at low or high dose, single or two shots; about 5 received placebo; per-sample allocation not given. Collection of samples fell on day 63 after the first vaccine or placebo injection. The specimen was peripheral blood, collected in a trial of Ad26.COV2.S vaccine versus placebo. The receptors shown here come from a person between 18 and 65 years old who received the Ad26.COV2.S COVID-19 vaccine or a placebo.

This chain connects TRBV4-2 to TRBJ1-2; possibly TRBD1 for D (5 bases). V was trimmed by 6 bases and J by 3 bases, leaving 14 bases between them. This CDR3 contains 14 residues. Germline V gene data show CDR1 as LGHNA and CDR2 as YNFKEQ. Here the CDR3 reads CASSPRASDYGYTF. CDR3 in DNA: TGTGCCAGCAGTCCCAGGGCCTCTGACTATGGCTACACCTTC.

This sequence joins TRBV11-1 and TRBJ2-7, with D hard to call. Per the germline V gene, CDR1 is SGHAT and CDR2 is FQDESV (reference sequence). Trimming cost V 1 base and J 0 bases, with 13 bases left between them. This CDR3 is 16 amino acids long. The CDR3 sequence is CASSLERHVSSYEQYF. Here the CDR3 DNA reads TGTGCCAGCAGCTTAGAAAGGCACGTGAGCTCCTACGAGCAGTACTTC.

J is TRBJ1-1 and V is TRBV5-1; TRBD1 might be the D (6 bases). Trimming took 4 bases from V and 1 from J, leaving 14 bases between them. Germline CDR1 and CDR2: SGHRS and YFSETQ. The CDR3 extends over 15 amino acids. CDR3 loop: CASSKLQGPNTEAFF. For the CDR3, the DNA is TGCGCCAGCAGCAAATTACAGGGCCCGAACACTGAAGCTTTCTTT.

The rearrangement joins TRBV19 to TRBJ1-1, with a weak D call TRBD1 (5 bases). V lost 6 bases to trimming and J lost 5 bases, with 22 bases between them. Germline V lookup: CDR1 LNHDA, CDR2 SQIVND (reference sequence). This CDR3 is built from 16 residues. The CDR3 nucleotides read TGTGCCAGTAGGATGCGGGCGGGACGGGAGGTAACTGAAGCTTTCTTT. It yields the protein CASRMRAGREVTEAFF.

This chain uses TRBV27 with TRBJ2-7; D remains ambiguous. V lost 3 bases to trimming and J lost 2 bases, with 11 bases between them. In germline, CDR1 is MNHEY, CDR2 SMNVEV (reference sequence). The CDR3 runs 14 residues. CDR3 nucleotide sequence: TGTGCCAGCAGTTTCACTGGCGGAACCTACGAGCAGTACTTC. It is translated as CASSFTGGTYEQYF.

The chain combines TRBV9 with TRBJ1-6; TRBD1 might be the D (5 bases). Germline V gives CDR1 SGDLS, CDR2 YYNGEE. This CDR3 spans 14 amino acids. Deletions cut 4 bases from V and 8 bases from J, with 13 bases between. In DNA form, the CDR3 reads TGTGCCAGCAGCCGTTGGAGGGGAGATTCACCCCTCCACTTT. Protein product: CASSRWRGDSPLHF.

A single count supports this clone. The chain couples TRBV29-1 to TRBJ2-1, with 8 bases matching TRBD2. This CDR3 has 13 residues. CDR1 and CDR2 from the germline V gene are SQVTM and ANQGSEA. Trimming cost V 4 bases and J 4 bases; bases outside gene matches: 3. The CDR3 sequence: CSVGSGGYNEQFF. Here the CDR3 DNA reads TGCAGCGTTGGAAGCGGGGGATACAATGAGCAGTTCTTC.

The chain combines TRBV10-1 with TRBJ2-3; perhaps TRBD1 as D (5 bases). The CDR3 sequence is 14 residues long. Germline V CDR1 and CDR2: WNHNN, SYGVQD (reference sequence). V was shortened by 0 bases and J by 4 bases, with 8 bases between the two germline ends. Written as DNA, the CDR3 is TGCGCCAGCAGTGAGTCTGGGGCGGCAGATACGCAGTATTTT. Its protein is CASSESGAADTQYF.

A single count supports this clone. The chain carries TRBV28 and TRBJ1-4, with D possibly being TRBD1 (6 bases). The CDR3 has 13 amino acids. Trimming took off 7 bases at V and 5 bases at J, with 11 bases between the two ends. Germline CDR1 and CDR2: MDHEN and SYDVKM. In DNA form, the CDR3 reads TGTGCCAGCACTGAAGGGGGGAATGAAAAACTGTTTTTT. It specifies CASTEGGNEKLFF.

The chain employs TRBV5-1 and TRBJ1-3, with TRBD1 matching 7 bases. The CDR3 is made up of 15 amino acids. Trimming at V came to 2 bases and at J to 2 bases, leaving 4 bases not matched to a gene. Germline V lookup: CDR1 SGHRS, CDR2 YFSETQ. CDR3 sequence reads: CASSLQGSTGNTIYF. The CDR3, as DNA: TGCGCCAGCAGCTTACAGGGGTCAACTGGAAACACCATATATTTT.

This sequence joins TRBV28 and TRBJ1-2; D perhaps matches TRBD1 (5 bases). CDR1 MDHEN and CDR2 SYDVKM come from the germline V gene. Trimming shortened V by 6 bases and J by 5 bases, and 16 bases separated the two germline ends. The CDR3 is 14 residues long. The CDR3 loop reads CASSGGRGRYGYTF. DNA for the CDR3: TGTGCCAGCAGCGGCGGCCGGGGCAGGTATGGCTACACCTTC.

This sequence joins TRBV7-2 and TRBJ1-3, with unresolved D. The CDR3 is made up of 14 amino acids. The V gene's germline CDR1 is SGHTA and CDR2 FQGNSA. The V end was cut by 5 bases, the J end by 0 bases, with 8 bases between. The CDR3 DNA follows: TGTGCCAGCAGCCCCAGCACCTCTGGAAACACCATATATTTT. Translated: CASSPSTSGNTIYF.

This clone was found once. The rearrangement links TRBV9 to TRBJ2-6; tentatively, D is TRBD1 or TRBD2 (5 bases each). This CDR3 comprises 17 residues. Germline V CDR1 and CDR2: SGDLS, YYNGEE. V lost 1 base, J lost 0 bases, and 11 bases lay in between. CDR3 sequence: CASSVPGTPSGANVLTF. CDR3 DNA: TGTGCCAGCAGCGTACCCGGGACCCCCTCTGGGGCCAACGTCCTGACTTTC.

The V and J genes are TRBV12-3 or TRBV12-4 and TRBJ1-3, with no clear D. This CDR3 region has 13 residues. Trimming cost V 6 bases and J 4 bases, with 10 bases left between them. CDR3 amino acids: CASRGPGGNTIYF. CDR3 sequence (DNA): TGTGCCAGCAGAGGGCCAGGAGGAAACACCATATATTTT.

V and J are TRBV12-3 or TRBV12-4 and TRBJ2-2; D ambiguous. This CDR3 has 12 amino acids. With 2 bases removed from V and 7 bases from J, the gap between germline ends came to 5 bases. CDR3 in amino acids: CASSLRGGELFF. The CDR3 DNA sequence: TGTGCCAGCAGTTTACGCGGCGGGGAGCTGTTTTTT.

The rearrangement uses TRBV6-2 or TRBV6-3 and TRBJ2-7, with 10 bases identical to TRBD1. The junction had 3 bases not matched to a gene; V was cut back by 0 bases and J by 4 bases. The CDR3 has 15 amino acids. The germline CDR1 and CDR2 sequences are MNHEY and SVGEGT. This CDR3 reads CASSYSLGQGYEQYF. In nucleotides, the CDR3 is TGTGCCAGCAGTTACTCTTTGGGACAGGGGTACGAGCAGTACTTC.

The chain joins TRBV7-8 to TRBJ2-2; maybe TRBD2 (5 bases). The germline V gene has CDR1 SGHVS and CDR2 FQNEAQ. The CDR3 length is 13 residues. V was pared by 3 bases and J by 5 bases, with 7 bases between. The CDR3: CASSLSGTGELFF. The CDR3 coding sequence is TGTGCCAGCAGCTTGTCGGGGACCGGGGAGCTGTTTTTT. Filled out from reference TRBV7-8 and TRBJ2-2, the complete variable domain reads GAGVSQSPRYKVAKRGQDVALRCDPISGHVSLFWYQQALGQGPEFLTYFQNEAQLDKSGLPSDRFFAERPEGSVSTLKIQRTQQEDSAVYLCASSLSGTGELFFGEGSRLTVL.

V and J are TRBV6-5 and TRBJ1-1; a weak D match, TRBD1 (6 bases). V lost 6 bases and J lost 1, with 15 bases in between. CDR1 and CDR2 (germline): MNHEY, SVGAGI. This CDR3 has 15 residues. Here the CDR3 DNA reads TGTGCCAGCAGCCGCGGGGGCGCGGGGAACACTGAAGCTTTCTTT. Residues: CASSRGGAGNTEAFF.

This rearrangement joins TRBV4-1 to TRBJ2-3, with a possible D match to TRBD1 (6 bases). The ends were cut back, 7 bases at V and 0 bases at J, with 8 bases in the middle. Germline V gene data show CDR1 as MGHRA and CDR2 as YSYEKL. The CDR3 is 13 residues long. In DNA, the CDR3 is TGCGCCAGCAAGGACAGCAGCACAGATACGCAGTATTTT. It encodes CASKDSSTDTQYF.

The chain links TRBV7-2 to TRBJ2-2; no clear D. Trimming took off 3 bases at V and 5 bases at J, with 10 bases between the two ends. Germline loops: CDR1 SGHTA, CDR2 FQGNSA. The CDR3 is 14 residues long. CDR3 DNA sequence: TGTGCCAGCAGCTTCTGGAGACCGACCGGGGAGCTGTTTTTT. Translated: CASSFWRPTGELFF.

V gene TRBV4-2 combines with J gene TRBJ2-7; D perhaps matches TRBD1 (5 bases). The CDR3 runs to 15 residues. Germline V gene data show CDR1 as LGHNA and CDR2 as YNFKEQ. V was trimmed by 0 bases and J by 3 bases, leaving 12 bases between them. This chain's CDR3 is CASSQEQGLYYEQYF. The CDR3 nucleotides are TGTGCCAGCAGCCAAGAGCAGGGATTATACTACGAGCAGTACTTC.

The chain joins TRBV7-2 to TRBJ1-2; 9 nucleotides agree with TRBD1. The CDR3 contains 14 residues. Trimming took 3 bases from V and 7 from J; bases not matched to a gene: 6. CDR1 is SGHTA, CDR2 FQGNSA, per germline. CDR3 sequence (DNA): TGTGCCAGCAGCTTGCTACAGGGGGCATCTGGCTACACCTTC. It translates to CASSLLQGASGYTF.

A single count supports this clone. J is TRBJ2-2 and V is TRBV2; TRBD1 aligns across 8 bases. The V segment lost 3 bases and the J segment 6 bases; nucleotides outside the gene matches: 3. From germline, CDR1 is SNHLY and CDR2 FYNNEI. The CDR3 extends over 14 amino acids. In nucleotides, the CDR3 is TGTGCCAGCAGTGAGCAGGGGGCGGCCGGGGAGCTGTTTTTT. It translates to CASSEQGAAGELFF.

Of note for this clone: The sample contains more than one DNA sequence encoding this CDR3. The chain has TRBV30 and TRBJ2-7, with D possibly being TRBD1 or TRBD2 (6 bases each). The CDR3 has 14 residues. Germline-derived CDR1 and CDR2 are GTSNPN and SVGIG (reference sequence). Trimming took 2 bases from V and 0 from J, leaving 11 bases between them. CDR3 sequence reads: CAWSLGGSSYEQYF. In nucleotides, the CDR3 is TGTGCCTGGAGTTTAGGGGGGTCCTCCTACGAGCAGTACTTC. The complete variable domain, with remaining parts taken from reference TRBV30 and TRBJ2-7, reads SQTIHQWPATLVQPVGSPLSLECTVEGTSNPNLYWYRQAAGRGLQLLFYSVGIGQISSEVPQNLSASRPQDRQFILSSKKLLLSDSGFYLCAWSLGGSSYEQYFGPGTRLTVT.

The chain couples TRBV4-1 to TRBJ1-3; D unresolved. Trimming stripped 0 bases from V and 0 bases from J, with 6 bases between. Germline V gene lookup returns CDR1 MGHRA and CDR2 YSYEKL. CDR3 size: 15 residues. The CDR3 here is CASSQDHSSGNTIYF. CDR3 coding DNA: TGCGCCAGCAGCCAAGACCACAGCTCTGGAAACACCATATATTTT.

The V and J genes are TRBV23-1 and TRBJ1-2; the D gene is possibly TRBD1 (5 bases). TRBV23-1 is noted as an ORF with a role that remains uncertain. This CDR3 is built from 16 residues. Trimming left V 3 bases short and J 2 bases short, with 16 bases between. The CDR3 DNA reads as TGCGCCAGCAGTCAGACCACTGGAGGGGCGAACTATGGCTACACCTTC. Translated, it gives CASSQTTGGANYGYTF.

V and J are TRBV3-1 (or the pseudogene TRBV3-2) and TRBJ1-1, with 8 bases lining up with TRBD1. The CDR3 sequence is 14 residues long. V lost 0 bases, J lost 11 bases, and 8 bases stayed unmatched. Germline loops: CDR1 LGHDT, CDR2 YNNKEL (reference sequence). CDR3 DNA: TGTGCCAGCAGCCAAGACGGACCGACAGGGGCTGCTTTCTTT. It yields the protein CASSQDGPTGAAFF.

This chain uses TRBV15 with TRBJ1-1, with D possibly TRBD1 on 5 matching bases. The V gene's germline CDR1 is LNHNV and CDR2 YYDKDF (reference sequence). The CDR3 length is 14 residues. V dropped 0 bases and J dropped 7 bases, with 12 bases sitting between them. CDR3 sequence (DNA): TGTGCCACCAGCAGAGATCGAGGGGTATTTGAAGCTTTCTTT. This encodes CATSRDRGVFEAFF.

The rearrangement joins TRBV19 to TRBJ1-1; D not resolved. Trimming removed 0 bases from V and 2 bases from J, with 7 bases in between. The germline CDR1 and CDR2 sequences are LNHDA and SQIVND (reference sequence). The CDR3 sequence is 14 residues long. The CDR3 region has the DNA TGTGCCAGTAGTATAGATCATTTTAACACTGAAGCTTTCTTT. Translation: CASSIDHFNTEAFF.

The CDR3 here is CASSLGLGQETQYF. CDR3 bases: TGTGCCAGCTCACTTGGACTCGGGCAAGAGACCCAGTACTTC. The genes are TRBV18 and TRBJ2-5; perhaps TRBD2 as D (5 bases). Between the trimmed V and J ends, which lost 4 bases and 2 bases, there was a span of 11 bases. The germline V gene has CDR1 KGHSH and CDR2 LQKENI. The CDR3 length is 14 residues. Drawing the rest from reference TRBV18 and TRBJ2-5, the complete variable domain is NAGVMQNPRHLVRRRGQEARLRCSPMKGHSHVYWYRQLPEEGLKFMVYLQKENIIDESGMPKERFSAEFPKEGPSILRIQQVVRGDSAAYFCASSLGLGQETQYFGPGTRLLVL.

The chain couples TRBV7-2 to TRBJ2-1, with a tentative D call TRBD2 (5 bases). In germline, CDR1 is SGHTA, CDR2 FQGNSA. V lost 5 bases and J 4 bases, leaving 9 bases between the germline ends. The CDR3 is 13 amino acids. CDR3 loop: CASSLRGYNEQFF. Written as DNA, the CDR3 is TGTGCCAGCAGCCTCCGAGGGTACAATGAGCAGTTCTTC.

This clone was found once. The V call is TRBV18, the J call TRBJ2-5, with 7 nucleotides matching TRBD2. V dropped 3 bases and J dropped 5; count of bases not matched to a gene: 3. The CDR3 spans 13 residues. Germline V gene data show CDR1 as KGHSH and CDR2 as LQKENI. This CDR3 is CASSPTSVETQYF. The CDR3 DNA sequence: TGTGCCAGCTCACCCACTAGCGTGGAGACCCAGTACTTC.